The clone carrying this T cell receptor beta chain was detected many times. The record originates from a study of blood T cell repertoires in COVID-19. Original analysis: Estimates of nucleated cell counts were drawn from the amplification of reference gene primers. Clones were read by immunoSEQ multiplex PCR, and TCRdb kept only the in-frame ones, dropping some. That table is the source of V, J and clone size, and D and trimming were worked out from the DNA. The sample contains roughly 77,000 clones, roughly 72% of which appear only once. The CDR3 length is 16 residues. The germline gives CDR1 MNHEY, CDR2 SVGAGI. Trimming took 2 bases from V and 4 from J; bases not matched to a gene: 2.

This TCR was sampled from a man aged 55 to 70 with COVID-19, enrolled during active disease. The V gene is TRBV6-5, the J gene TRBJ2-2; 12 nucleotides match TRBD2. Sequencing was carried out using peripheral blood. CDR3 in amino acids: CASSYRLAGATGELFF. The DNA of the CDR3 is TGTGCCAGCAGTTACCGACTAGCGGGAGCCACCGGGGAGCTGTTTTTT.